These 9 T cell receptor beta chains were all obtained from the same sample, sequenced in a study of response to subunit inactivated influenza vaccine. Each CDR3 protein is one row after TCRdb ran MiXCR on the RT-PCR reads. Counted here are about 520,000 distinct CDR3 sequences, 7.2% occurring once; the ten biggest clones make up around 13%. Sequences were derived from PBMCs from blood, sampled roughly 24 months after vaccination. The receptors derive from a man between 50 and 70 years old who received an inactivated influenza vaccine.

This clonotype was seen more than once but under ten times. J is TRBJ1-2 and V is TRBV5-4, with 8 bases fitting TRBD1. Germline loops: CDR1 SGHNT, CDR2 YYREEE (reference sequence). J gave up 2 bases and V 4 bases, and 10 bases lay outside the gene matches. The CDR3 totals 16 residues. This CDR3 reads CASSPGAGGANYGYTF. The DNA of the CDR3 is TGTGCCAGCAGCCCCGGGGCAGGGGGCGCGAACTATGGCTACACCTTC.

This clonotype was detected ten times or more. V is TRBV4-1 and J is TRBJ1-4; D possibly corresponds to TRBD1 (5 bases). This CDR3 comprises 18 residues. Trimming left V 1 base short and J 7 bases short, with 22 bases between. Germline V lookup: CDR1 MGHRA, CDR2 YSYEKL. The CDR3 protein is CASSQVFGAKRVFEKLFF. DNA for the CDR3: TGCGCCAGCAGCCAAGTGTTTGGGGCGAAGAGAGTTTTTGAAAAACTGTTTTTT.

CDR3 coding DNA: TGCGCCAGCAGCTTGAGGGGCGGAACGCAAGAGACCCAGTACTTC. Its translation: CASSLRGGTQETQYF. The chain carries TRBV5-1 and TRBJ2-5; a weak D match, TRBD1 (5 bases). V was shortened by 1 base and J by 2 bases, with 12 bases between the two germline ends. CDR1 is SGHRS, CDR2 YFSETQ, per germline. The CDR3 totals 15 residues. Variable domain in full (rest from reference TRBV5-1 and TRBJ2-5): KAGVTQTPRYLIKTRGQQVTLSCSPISGHRSVSWYQQTPGQGLQFLFEYFSETQRNKGNFPGRFSGRQFSNSRSEMNVSTLELGDSALYLCASSLRGGTQETQYFGPGTRLLVL.

The chain employs TRBV19 and TRBJ1-6; TRBD1 matches 8 bases. The V gene end was trimmed by 1 base and the J gene end by 8 bases; junction bases not matched to a gene: 4. CDR3 length equals 15 residues. Germline V lookup: CDR1 LNHDA, CDR2 SQIVND (reference sequence). CDR3 nucleotide sequence: TGTGCCAGTAGTATAGTTGCAGGGGGCCATTCACCCCTCCACTTT. It translates to CASSIVAGGHSPLHF.

Notes on this clonotype: A much larger clone sits a single nucleotide away, making a read error possible. The J gene is TRBJ2-3, the V gene TRBV24-1; D is unresolved. V lost 5 bases and J lost 5, with 10 bases in between. CDR1 is KGHDR, CDR2 SFDVKD, per germline. This CDR3 is 13 amino acids long. The CDR3 is CATSGPHKDTQYF. CDR3 DNA: TGTGCCACCAGTGGTCCTCACAAAGATACGCAGTATTTT.

This sequence joins TRBV7-9 and TRBJ2-7, with 8 bases fitting TRBD1. The CDR3 length is 14 residues. The germline gives CDR1 SEHNR, CDR2 FQNEAQ (reference sequence). With 6 bases clipped from V and 3 bases from J, the junction kept 7 bases outside the gene matches. Here the CDR3 DNA reads TGTGCCAGCAGTATAGACAGGGGCTTCTACGAGCAGTACTTC. Its translation: CASSIDRGFYEQYF.

This clonotype was detected a few times. The chain employs TRBV2 and TRBJ2-7; possible D gene TRBD2, 5 bases. Trimming pared 5 bases from V and 6 bases from J, leaving 14 bases between. This CDR3 is built from 13 residues. Germline-derived CDR1 and CDR2 are SNHLY and FYNNEI. The CDR3 protein is CASSSTSSGEQYF. CDR3 DNA: TGTGCCAGCAGTTCCACTAGTTCGGGCGAGCAGTACTTC.

This clonotype was counted only a few times. V gene TRBV15 combines with J gene TRBJ1-5, with 10 bases lining up with TRBD1. This CDR3 has 16 residues. V gave up 2 bases and J gave up 3 bases; unmatched junction bases: 4. Germline CDR1 and CDR2: LNHNV and YYDKDF (reference sequence). The CDR3 spells CATSRRGTGVNQPQHF. CDR3 nucleotides: TGTGCCACCAGCAGACGGGGGACAGGGGTCAATCAGCCCCAGCATTTT.

This clonotype has ten or more counts. The V gene is TRBV6-1, the J gene TRBJ1-6; 8 nucleotides agree with TRBD1. The CDR3 covers 14 residues. Germline CDR1 and CDR2: MNHNS and SASEGT. With 6 bases clipped from V and 7 bases from J, the junction kept 5 bases outside the gene matches. CDR3 nucleotide sequence: TGTGCCAGCAGGCAGGGGGCCCAAAATTCACCCCTCCACTTT. Translation gives CASRQGAQNSPLHF.